These 27 T cell receptor beta chains originate from one sample sequenced in a study of Graves' ophthalmopathy and Graves' hyperthyroidism. Amplification targeted the TCR beta CDR3 regions, with RNA transcripts as the source material. An opening RT-PCR round employed HTBI primers and preceded a second-round multiplex PCR. TCRdb passed the multiplex PCR reads through MiXCR, listing each CDR3 protein once. The sample has some 160,000 distinct CDR3 sequences, 30% to 45% seen once; the top ten hold over 7%. Sample: peripheral blood. Source of these receptors: a man aged 30 to 45 with Graves' ophthalmopathy.

This clonotype was counted ten times or more. The rearrangement joins TRBV6-2 or TRBV6-3 to TRBJ1-5, with TRBD1 identical over 8 bases. Germline CDR1 MNHEY, CDR2 SVGEGT. V trimming: 0 bases; J trimming: 7 bases; junction bases outside the gene matches: 8. CDR3 length: 16 residues. The CDR3 DNA sequence: TGTGCCAGCAGTTACTCGAGGAGGGGACAGGCACAGCCCCAGCATTTT. Amino acids: CASSYSRRGQAQPQHF.

This clonotype was observed many times. The chain joins TRBV2 to TRBJ2-7; tentatively, D is TRBD2 (6 bases). V was shortened by 7 bases and J by 9 bases, with 25 bases between the two germline ends. Germline V lookup: CDR1 SNHLY, CDR2 FYNNEI. This CDR3 has 15 residues. The CDR3 region has the DNA TGTGCCAGCATCCCCCGTAGGCTAGCGAACTTCGCGCAGTACTTC. Protein: CASIPRRLANFAQYF.

The table lists this clonotype with a few counts. The genes are TRBV28 and TRBJ2-5; TRBD1 agrees at 8 bases. Germline V gene data show CDR1 as MDHEN and CDR2 as SYDVKM. V was clipped by 4 bases and J by 5 bases; unmatched bases: 3. The CDR3 sequence is 13 residues long. CDR3 bases: TGTGCCAGCAGTTGGACAGGGATGGAGACCCAGTACTTC. Translated: CASSWTGMETQYF.

This clonotype occurred many times. This chain links TRBV6-5 with TRBJ1-1; 8 nucleotides line up with TRBD1. The CDR3 runs to 17 residues. Germline V gene lookup returns CDR1 MNHEY and CDR2 SVGAGI. Trimming took 0 bases from V and 3 from J; bases not matched to a gene: 9. This CDR3 is CASSYSSVDREDTEAFF. The DNA of the CDR3 is TGTGCCAGCAGTTACTCCTCTGTGGACAGGGAAGACACTGAAGCTTTCTTT.

This clonotype was seen ten or more times. The chain recombines TRBV11-2 with TRBJ2-7; TRBD1 agrees at 12 bases. The trim removed 4 bases at V and 5 bases at J, leaving 3 bases unmatched. This CDR3 is 14 amino acids long. Germline values: CDR1 SGHAT, CDR2 FQNNGV. DNA of the CDR3: TGTGCCAGCAGCTCGGGACAGGGGGCCCACGAGCAGTACTTC. Its protein product is CASSSGQGAHEQYF.

This chain connects TRBV6-2 or TRBV6-3 to TRBJ2-6; D may be TRBD2 (7 bases). Trimming shortened V by 2 bases and J by 0 bases, and 17 bases separated the two germline ends. This CDR3 is 19 amino acids long. The V gene's germline CDR1 is MNHEY and CDR2 SVGEGT. The CDR3 protein is CASSYGGAGELSGANVLTF. The CDR3 DNA sequence: TGTGCCAGCAGTTACGGGGGGGCAGGGGAACTCTCTGGGGCCAACGTCCTGACTTTC.

This clonotype was seen at least ten times. The chain recombines TRBV6-2 or TRBV6-3 with TRBJ1-5, with D possibly TRBD1 on 5 matching bases. This CDR3 has 15 amino acids. Trimming pared 5 bases from V and 6 bases from J, leaving 17 bases between. Germline loops: CDR1 MNHEY, CDR2 SVGEGT. DNA for the CDR3: TGTGCCAGCAGTCAAGACAGAACCCACCCTCAGCCCCAGCATTTT. It translates to CASSQDRTHPQPQHF.

There are many counts of this clonotype. The chain joins TRBV2 to TRBJ2-4; D may be TRBD1 (6 bases). The CDR3 runs to 13 residues. The germline gives CDR1 SNHLY, CDR2 FYNNEI. Trimming shortened V by 7 bases and J by 2 bases, and 9 bases separated the two germline ends. Written as DNA, the CDR3 is TGTGCCAGCAAAACAGGGACCAAAAACATTCAGTACTTC. Encoded protein: CASKTGTKNIQYF.

This clonotype was seen at least ten times. The gene calls are TRBV6-5 and TRBJ2-7, with TRBD2 identical over 9 bases. V shed 4 bases and J 2 bases; nucleotides not matched to a gene: 0. Germline CDR1 is MNHEY and CDR2 is SVGAGI. This CDR3 has 13 residues. DNA for the CDR3: TGTGCCAGCAGTTTAGCGGGAGCCTACGAGCAGTACTTC. As protein: CASSLAGAYEQYF.

This clonotype was seen ten or more times. This chain joins TRBV7-2 and TRBJ1-1, with 10 bases identical to TRBD1. The V segment lost 8 bases and the J segment 5 bases; nucleotides outside the gene matches: 11. CDR3 length equals 15 residues. Germline CDR1 reads SGHTA; CDR2 reads FQGNSA. CDR3 nucleotide sequence: TGTGCCAGCCTCCGCGGGACAGGGGAGAAGACTGAAGCTTTCTTT. It specifies CASLRGTGEKTEAFF.

This chain joins TRBV20-1 and TRBJ1-1; D ambiguous. The CDR3 is made up of 9 amino acids. V lost 3 bases to trimming and J lost 9 bases, with 5 bases between them. The germline V gene encodes CDR1 DFQATT and CDR2 SNEGSKA (reference sequence). The CDR3 nucleotides read TGCAGTGCTAGCCTCAAAGCTTTCTTT. This encodes CSASLKAFF.

This clonotype was seen many times. The chain joins TRBV28 to TRBJ1-1; no definite D call. V gave up 7 bases and J gave up 10 bases, with 19 bases separating them. This CDR3 is built from 13 residues. In germline, CDR1 is MDHEN, CDR2 SYDVKM. CDR3 region: CASTNSEFTGAFF. The DNA of the CDR3 is TGTGCCAGCACTAACAGCGAATTCACGGGAGCTTTCTTT. Using reference TRBV28 and TRBJ1-1 for the parts outside the CDR3, the full variable domain is DVKVTQSSRYLVKRTGEKVFLECVQDMDHENMFWYRQDPGLGLRLIYFSYDVKMKEKGDIPEGYSVSREKKERFSLILESASTNQTSMYLCASTNSEFTGAFFGQGTRLTVV.

In its sample, this clonotype was seen many times. J is TRBJ1-1 and V is TRBV7-9, with a weak D call TRBD1 (6 bases). V gave up 7 bases and J gave up 1 base, with 13 bases separating them. The CDR3 sequence is 14 residues long. Germline V gives CDR1 SEHNR, CDR2 FQNEAQ (reference sequence). The chain's CDR3 is CASTRQERNTEAFF. The CDR3 region has the DNA TGTGCCAGCACCAGACAGGAGAGGAACACTGAAGCTTTCTTT.

This clonotype was recorded at least ten times. The rearrangement joins TRBV24-1 to TRBJ1-5, with 8 bases identical to TRBD1. CDR3 size: 15 residues. The germline gives CDR1 KGHDR, CDR2 SFDVKD. The trim removed 3 bases at V and 6 bases at J, leaving 6 bases unmatched. The DNA of the CDR3 is TGTGCCACCAGTGATCCGGGACAGGTTGGTCAGCCCCAGCATTTT. It is translated as CATSDPGQVGQPQHF.

With regard to this clonotype: A junction boundary mismatches the germline segment, possibly from a read error. The DNA of the CDR3 is TGTGCCAACAGTACAGTAAATACAGGATTGAATTCACCCCTCCACTTT. Translating gives CANSTVNTGLNSPLHF. The chain combines TRBV12-3 or TRBV12-4 with TRBJ1-6; D is perhaps TRBD1 (5 bases). There are 16 residues in the CDR3.

This clonotype was seen at least ten times. The chain carries TRBV2 and TRBJ1-1; TRBD1 might be the D (5 bases). CDR1 and CDR2 from the germline V gene are SNHLY and FYNNEI. The CDR3 is made up of 15 amino acids. V shed 4 bases and J shed 1 base, with 13 bases lying between them. The CDR3 reads CASSGVGVRNTEAFF. DNA for the CDR3: TGTGCCAGCAGTGGTGTAGGGGTACGGAACACTGAAGCTTTCTTT.

This clonotype was counted at least ten times. This sequence joins TRBV5-1 and TRBJ1-1; D may be TRBD1 (5 bases). Trimming took off 5 bases at V and 7 bases at J, with 15 bases between the two ends. The CDR3 runs 13 residues. Germline loops: CDR1 SGHRS, CDR2 YFSETQ. The CDR3 DNA is TGCGCCAGCAGACAAAAATTGGGACTTGAAGCTTTCTTT. This sequence encodes CASRQKLGLEAFF.

V gene TRBV30 combines with J gene TRBJ1-5; no reliable D call. Germline V gene sequence: CDR1 GTSNPN, CDR2 SVGIG (reference sequence). CDR3 size: 14 residues. Between the trimmed V and J ends, which lost 1 base and 2 bases, there was a span of 9 bases. CDR3 in DNA: TGTGCCTGGAGTGAAGGTCAGGGCAATCAGCCCCAGCATTTT. It is translated as CAWSEGQGNQPQHF.

This clonotype has at least ten counts. The rearrangement joins TRBV28 to TRBJ1-1, with 10 bases lining up with TRBD1. CDR3 length: 15 amino acids. Germline V gene sequence: CDR1 MDHEN, CDR2 SYDVKM. V dropped 6 bases and J dropped 2; count of bases not matched to a gene: 6. The CDR3 loop reads CASRLQTGGNTEAFF. The CDR3 bases are TGTGCCAGCAGGTTACAGACAGGGGGCAACACTGAAGCTTTCTTT.

As for this clonotype: A junction boundary mismatches the germline segment, possibly from a read error. The V gene is TRBV10-3, the J gene TRBJ2-7, with TRBD1 matching 9 bases. The germline CDR1 and CDR2 sequences are ENHRY and SYGVKD. This CDR3 comprises 14 residues. CDR3 sequence (DNA): TGTGCCAGCAGTACCTCCGGGACAGGGTACGAGCAGTACTTC. Residues: CASSTSGTGYEQYF.

This clonotype was counted ten times or more. The V and J genes are TRBV28 and TRBJ2-7; maybe TRBD2 (6 bases). This CDR3 is built from 14 residues. Germline CDR1 MDHEN, CDR2 SYDVKM. Trimming pared 7 bases from V and 2 bases from J, leaving 15 bases between. CDR3 DNA: TGTGCCAGCACCGGGGGTTCAAGCCCCTACGAGCAGTACTTC. Encoded protein: CASTGGSSPYEQYF.

The chain recombines TRBV19 with TRBJ1-1, with TRBD1 identical over 7 bases. The CDR3 runs 16 residues. V was pared by 1 base and J by 2 bases, with 7 bases of the junction left unmatched. Germline lookup yields CDR1 LNHDA and CDR2 SQIVND (reference sequence). The CDR3 here is CASSIGPGQRNTEAFF. CDR3 in DNA: TGTGCCAGTAGTATAGGGCCGGGACAGCGTAACACTGAAGCTTTCTTT.

At least ten counts were recorded for this clonotype. The J gene is TRBJ1-2, the V gene TRBV6-9, with no clear D. The CDR3 spans 9 residues. The germline CDR1 and CDR2 sequences are MNHGY and SVAAGI. V gave up 8 bases and J gave up 4 bases, with 2 bases separating them. The CDR3 DNA reads as TGTGCCAGCCCCTATGGCTACACCTTC. Its translation: CASPYGYTF.

This clonotype was detected many times. This chain uses TRBV2 with TRBJ1-5; no firm D call. Deletions cut 2 bases from V and 7 bases from J, with 18 bases between. Germline V lookup: CDR1 SNHLY, CDR2 FYNNEI. This CDR3 is 16 amino acids long. CDR3 amino acids: CASSEWEGSARQPQHF. Written as DNA, the CDR3 is TGTGCCAGCAGTGAATGGGAGGGATCGGCGCGACAGCCCCAGCATTTT. Complete variable domain (other parts from reference TRBV2 and TRBJ1-5): EPEVTQTPSHQVTQMGQEVILRCVPISNHLYFYWYRQILGQKVEFLVSFYNNEISEKSEIFDDQFSVERPDGSNFTLKIRSTKLEDSAMYFCASSEWEGSARQPQHFGDGTRLSIL.

The chain couples TRBV7-6 to TRBJ1-1, with TRBD1 identical over 7 bases. CDR3 length equals 17 residues. Germline loops: CDR1 SGHVS, CDR2 FNYEAQ. Losses at the gene ends were 4 bases for V and 0 bases for J; bases not matched to a gene: 11. CDR3 sequence reads: CASSWSRDSLMNTEAFF. CDR3 coding DNA: TGTGCCAGCAGCTGGAGTCGGGACAGCTTAATGAACACTGAAGCTTTCTTT. The full variable domain, rest sourced from reference TRBV7-6 and TRBJ1-1, is GAGVSQSPRYKVTKRGQDVALRCDPISGHVSLYWYRQALGQGPEFLTYFNYEAQQDKSGLPNDRFSAERPEGSISTLTIQRTEQRDSAMYRCASSWSRDSLMNTEAFFGQGTRLTVV.

This clonotype has a count of ten or more. The J gene is TRBJ1-3, the V gene TRBV20-1; perhaps TRBD1 as D (6 bases). Trimming shortened V by 6 bases and J by 1 base, and 13 bases separated the two germline ends. The germline gives CDR1 DFQATT, CDR2 SNEGSKA (reference sequence). The CDR3 has 14 amino acids. In DNA form, the CDR3 reads TGCAGTGCCACCCACGGACAGTCTGGAAACACCATATATTTT. It specifies CSATHGQSGNTIYF.

This clonotype was detected many times. The chain carries TRBV7-2 and TRBJ2-7; D remains unclear. Germline CDR1 SGHTA, CDR2 FQGNSA. V was trimmed by 0 bases and J by 6 bases, leaving 6 bases between them. The CDR3 sequence is 12 residues long. CDR3 DNA sequence: TGTGCCAGCAGCTTAGCTCAAGGCGAGCAGTACTTC. Translated: CASSLAQGEQYF.